The 31 T cell receptor beta chains below all came from one sample that was sequenced in a study of blood T cell repertoires in COVID-19. Only in-frame clones appear in the TCRdb table, and some are missing; sequencing was by immunoSEQ multiplex PCR. The table shows 120,000 or so clones, with almost 70% occurring only once. Sample: peripheral blood. Source of these receptors: a woman aged 70-85 years with acute or convalescent COVID-19.

The chain has TRBV19 and TRBJ2-1, with TRBD2 identical over 8 bases. CDR1 and CDR2 from the germline V gene are LNHDA and SQIVND (reference sequence). J was trimmed by 1 base and V by 5 bases; bases with no gene match: 4. The CDR3 loop spans 15 amino acids. The CDR3 bases are TGTGCCAGTAGTTTGCTAGCGGGTTCCTACAATGAGCAGTTCTTC. It is translated as CASSLLAGSYNEQFF. The full variable domain, its missing parts supplied by reference TRBV19 and TRBJ2-1, is DGGITQSPKYLFRKEGQNVTLSCEQNLNHDAMYWYRQDPGQGLRLIYYSQIVNDFQKGDIAEGYSVSREKKESFPLTVTSAQKNPTAFYLCASSLLAGSYNEQFFGPGTRLTVL.

The chain uses TRBV30 and TRBJ1-2; 7 bases agree with TRBD1. Trimming removed 0 bases from V and 6 bases from J; junction bases left unmatched: 4. The CDR3 length is 13 residues. CDR1 is GTSNPN and CDR2 is SVGIG in the germline V gene (reference sequence). The CDR3: CAWSVGDRDGYTF. DNA for the CDR3: TGTGCCTGGAGTGTAGGAGACAGGGATGGCTACACCTTC.

This chain connects TRBV7-9 to TRBJ1-2; 9 nucleotides match TRBD1. CDR3 size: 14 residues. With 5 bases clipped from V and 3 bases from J, the junction kept 4 bases outside the gene matches. Germline CDR1 reads SEHNR; CDR2 reads FQNEAQ (reference sequence). The chain's CDR3 is CASSVGQGHYGYTF. The CDR3 DNA is TGTGCCAGCAGCGTGGGACAGGGTCACTATGGCTACACCTTC.

The CDR3 DNA follows: TGTGCCAGCAGCTTTCCATCCTACGAGCAGTACTTC. This gives the protein CASSFPSYEQYF. The chain recombines TRBV7-2 with TRBJ2-7; D is unresolved. The V end lost 3 bases, the J end lost 1 base, and 4 bases lay between the germline ends. Looked up from germline, CDR1 is SGHTA and CDR2 is FQGNSA. The CDR3 runs to 12 residues.

This chain links TRBV2 with TRBJ2-3, with 7 bases matching TRBD1. V shed 8 bases, J shed 0 bases, and the junction held 2 bases outside the gene matches. This CDR3 region has 13 residues. CDR1 and CDR2 (germline): SNHLY, FYNNEI. This chain's CDR3 is CASPGQSTDTQYF. The CDR3 nucleotides are TGTGCCAGCCCGGGACAGAGCACAGATACGCAGTATTTT.

The genes are TRBV5-5 and TRBJ1-4; 8 nucleotides line up with TRBD1. J was trimmed by 0 bases and V by 2 bases; bases with no gene match: 12. The CDR3 covers 19 residues. Germline assignment: CDR1 SGHKS and CDR2 YYEKEE (reference sequence). As DNA, the CDR3 is TGTGCCAGCAGCTTACTGACAGGGGAAGGACTTGCAACTAATGAAAAACTGTTTTTT. As protein: CASSLLTGEGLATNEKLFF.

This clone was picked up one time. The CDR3 DNA reads TGCGCCAGCAGTGCTGGGGAGTACCGTGAAGCTTTCTTT. Translated: CASSAGEYREAFF. The V and J genes are TRBV10-2 and TRBJ1-1; no clear D. CDR3 length: 13 residues. Germline V lookup: CDR1 WSHSY, CDR2 SAAADI. Trimming pared 4 bases from V and 7 bases from J, leaving 13 bases between.

The chain has TRBV5-1 and TRBJ1-1; perhaps TRBD1 as D (6 bases). Trimming left V 2 bases short and J 8 bases short, with 10 bases between. From germline, CDR1 is SGHRS and CDR2 YFSETQ. The CDR3 runs to 12 residues. The CDR3 bases are TGCGCCAGCAGCTTTTTGGACAGAGAAGCTTTCTTT. Amino acid sequence: CASSFLDREAFF.

The chain recombines TRBV5-5 with TRBJ2-3; the match to TRBD1 covers 9 bases. CDR3 length: 14 amino acids. Per germline, CDR1 SGHKS and CDR2 YYEKEE (reference sequence). Trimming cost V 4 bases and J 7 bases; bases outside gene matches: 7. As DNA, the CDR3 is TGTGCCAGCAGCATCTGGGACAGGGAGAATACGCAGTATTTT. It encodes CASSIWDRENTQYF.

The chain links TRBV28 to TRBJ2-5; TRBD2 matches 7 bases. The CDR3 loop spans 14 amino acids. Germline CDR1 and CDR2: MDHEN and SYDVKM. V shed 6 bases, J shed 5 bases, and the junction held 9 bases outside the gene matches. The CDR3 sequence is CASSPSGGEETQYF. The CDR3 DNA sequence: TGTGCCAGCAGCCCTAGCGGTGGGGAGGAGACCCAGTACTTC.

CDR3: CASNHRNQPQHF. CDR3 coding DNA: TGTGCCAGTAACCACAGAAATCAGCCCCAGCATTTT. V gene TRBV19 combines with J gene TRBJ1-5, with no clear D. CDR1 and CDR2 (germline): LNHDA, SQIVND (reference sequence). CDR3 length: 12 residues. The V and J ends lost 7 bases and 4 bases respectively, with 8 bases between them.

The sample holds one count of this clone. This sequence joins TRBV4-3 and TRBJ2-6, with D tentatively TRBD1 (6 bases). Germline V CDR1 and CDR2: LGHNA, YSLEER. This CDR3 spans 17 amino acids. V was trimmed by 0 bases and J by 2 bases, leaving 11 bases between them. CDR3 DNA sequence: TGCGCCAGCAGCCAAGATCCAAGGACAGCTGGGGCCAACGTCCTGACTTTC. Its translation: CASSQDPRTAGANVLTF.

The V call is TRBV10-3, the J call TRBJ1-4; D unresolved. V lost 0 bases to trimming and J lost 7 bases, with 9 bases between them. There are 14 residues in the CDR3. CDR1 is ENHRY and CDR2 is SYGVKD in the germline V gene. The CDR3 DNA sequence: TGTGCCATCAGTGAGTCGTCAGTTGGTGAAAAACTGTTTTTT. Amino acids: CAISESSVGEKLFF.

The chain employs TRBV10-3 and TRBJ2-5; the match to TRBD2 covers 15 bases. The germline gives CDR1 ENHRY, CDR2 SYGVKD. The CDR3 spans 19 residues. J gave up 5 bases and V 5 bases, and 15 bases lay outside the gene matches. CDR3 loop: CAISNPGLAGGEPGETQYF. Written as DNA, the CDR3 is TGTGCCATCAGTAACCCCGGACTAGCGGGAGGGGAACCGGGGGAGACCCAGTACTTC.

V is TRBV5-8 and J is TRBJ2-6, with D possibly matching TRBD1 (6 bases). Germline V gives CDR1 SGHTS, CDR2 YDEGEE. This CDR3 is 15 amino acids long. Trimming stripped 3 bases from V and 4 bases from J, with 11 bases between. In DNA, the CDR3 is TGTGCCAGCAGCTCTACAGGGTCCGGGGCCAACGTCCTGACTTTC. It codes for CASSSTGSGANVLTF.

The genes are TRBV19 and TRBJ1-5, with D possibly matching TRBD1 (6 bases). CDR3 size: 15 residues. V was cut by 6 bases and J by 3 bases, with 15 bases left in between. Germline-derived CDR1 and CDR2 are LNHDA and SQIVND (reference sequence). CDR3 amino acids: CASSSTGPINQPQHF. The CDR3 nucleotides are TGTGCCAGTAGCTCAACAGGGCCCATCAATCAGCCCCAGCATTTT. The whole variable domain, filled in from reference TRBV19 and TRBJ1-5, reads DGGITQSPKYLFRKEGQNVTLSCEQNLNHDAMYWYRQDPGQGLRLIYYSQIVNDFQKGDIAEGYSVSREKKESFPLTVTSAQKNPTAFYLCASSSTGPINQPQHFGDGTRLSIL.

The chain has TRBV7-9 and TRBJ2-3; 12 nucleotides agree with TRBD2. The length of the CDR3 is 17 residues. Germline values: CDR1 SEHNR, CDR2 FQNEAQ (reference sequence). The V segment lost 5 bases and the J segment 3 bases; nucleotides outside the gene matches: 9. The CDR3 nucleotides are TGTGCCAGCAGCCCAAGACTAGCGGGAGTCGGTACAGATACGCAGTATTTT. Translation gives CASSPRLAGVGTDTQYF.

CDR3 bases: TGTGCCAGCAGCCAAATCGGACAGGGAGGTTTCAACACTGAAGCTTTCTTT. Its protein product is CASSQIGQGGFNTEAFF. The chain is built from TRBV3-1 (or the pseudogene TRBV3-2) and TRBJ1-1, with 8 bases that match TRBD1. CDR3 length: 17 amino acids. With V trimmed by 2 bases and J by 2 bases, 10 bases remained unmatched. The germline CDR1 and CDR2 sequences are LGHDT and YNNKEL (reference sequence).

About this clone itself: Other DNA sequences in the sample encode the same CDR3. This chain links TRBV25-1 with TRBJ2-2; 14 bases match TRBD2. The germline V gene has CDR1 MGHDK and CDR2 SYGVNS. V trimming: 6 bases; J trimming: 3 bases; junction bases outside the gene matches: 9. This CDR3 spans 18 amino acids. CDR3 sequence reads: CASSEGLAGAEYTGELFF. In nucleotides, the CDR3 is TGTGCCAGCAGCGAGGGACTAGCGGGAGCGGAGTACACCGGGGAGCTGTTTTTT.

This chain joins TRBV27 and TRBJ1-1; no firm D call. Germline V gene sequence: CDR1 MNHEY, CDR2 SMNVEV (reference sequence). The germline V and J ends were trimmed by 0 bases and 3 bases, with 11 bases remaining between them. The CDR3 length is 15 residues. CDR3 region: CASSLSANSYTEAFF. Written as DNA, the CDR3 is TGTGCCAGCAGTTTATCGGCCAACAGTTACACTGAAGCTTTCTTT.

The CDR3 nucleotides read TGTGCCAGCAGCCAAATGGAGCCGAGAACCGGCTATGGCTACACCTTC. This gives the protein CASSQMEPRTGYGYTF. The J gene is TRBJ1-2, the V gene TRBV3-1 (or the pseudogene TRBV3-2); D ambiguous. The V and J ends lost 2 bases and 4 bases respectively, with 17 bases between them. CDR1 is LGHDT and CDR2 is YNNKEL in the germline V gene (reference sequence). The CDR3 consists of 16 residues.

The V call is TRBV30, the J call TRBJ1-1; weak D call: TRBD1 (5 bases). Between the trimmed V and J ends, which lost 5 bases and 0 bases, there was a span of 16 bases. This CDR3 comprises 15 residues. Germline V gene sequence: CDR1 GTSNPN, CDR2 SVGIG (reference sequence). The chain's CDR3 is CAWAQLRDMNTEAFF. Written as DNA, the CDR3 is TGTGCCTGGGCCCAACTCAGGGATATGAACACTGAAGCTTTCTTT.

The chain couples TRBV7-9 to TRBJ2-2; D is perhaps TRBD2 (6 bases). V was pared by 6 bases and J by 1 base, with 18 bases between. The CDR3 runs 17 residues. Germline V gives CDR1 SEHNR, CDR2 FQNEAQ (reference sequence). CDR3 sequence reads: CASRSPGGLGNTGELFF. The CDR3 DNA sequence: TGTGCCAGCAGGAGCCCCGGGGGACTCGGGAACACCGGGGAGCTGTTTTTT.

The rearrangement links TRBV9 to TRBJ2-6; D is unclear. The CDR3 extends over 19 amino acids. Germline CDR1 and CDR2: SGDLS and YYNGEE. Trimming shortened V by 4 bases and J by 0 bases, and 20 bases separated the two germline ends. The CDR3 spells CASSQPTSGIFSGANVLTF. In nucleotides, the CDR3 is TGTGCCAGCAGCCAACCGACATCCGGTATTTTCTCTGGGGCCAACGTCCTGACTTTC. Full variable domain (rest looked up from reference TRBV9 and TRBJ2-6): DSGVTQTPKHLITATGQRVTLRCSPRSGDLSVYWYQQSLDQGLQFLIQYYNGEERAKGNILERFSAQQFPDLHSELNLSSLELGDSALYFCASSQPTSGIFSGANVLTFGAGSRLTVL.

This clone was detected only once. This chain uses TRBV5-1 with TRBJ2-1, with 11 bases fitting TRBD2. CDR1 is SGHRS, CDR2 YFSETQ, per germline. The V and J ends lost 6 bases and 8 bases, in that order; junction bases with no gene match: 7. There are 14 residues in the CDR3. CDR3 loop: CASTPGSGGDEQFF. In DNA form, the CDR3 reads TGCGCCAGCACCCCGGGTAGCGGGGGGGATGAGCAGTTCTTC. Combining the CDR3 with reference TRBV5-1 and TRBJ2-1 gives the whole variable domain KAGVTQTPRYLIKTRGQQVTLSCSPISGHRSVSWYQQTPGQGLQFLFEYFSETQRNKGNFPGRFSGRQFSNSRSEMNVSTLELGDSALYLCASTPGSGGDEQFFGPGTRLTVL.

This clone was counted between two and nine times. The CDR3 sequence is CASSLRGFGYGYTF. The CDR3 bases are TGTGCCAGCAGCTTACGAGGGTTCGGCTATGGCTACACCTTC. The chain is built from TRBV5-5 and TRBJ1-2; no reliable D call. V lost 2 bases to trimming and J lost 4 bases, with 12 bases between them. The CDR3 loop spans 14 amino acids. Germline V gene lookup returns CDR1 SGHKS and CDR2 YYEKEE (reference sequence).

The J gene is TRBJ2-1, the V gene TRBV4-1; 8 nucleotides match TRBD1. The CDR3 length is 16 residues. From germline, CDR1 is MGHRA and CDR2 YSYEKL. V lost 5 bases and J lost 1; bases outside the gene matches: 7. The CDR3 nucleotides are TGCGCCAGCAGCAGTGTCACAGGGGGGTCCTACAATGAGCAGTTCTTC. Its protein product is CASSSVTGGSYNEQFF.

J is TRBJ1-5 and V is TRBV20-1, with D possibly being TRBD1 (5 bases). This CDR3 has 15 amino acids. Between the trimmed V and J ends, which lost 3 bases and 0 bases, there was a span of 12 bases. The V gene's germline CDR1 is DFQATT and CDR2 SNEGSKA (reference sequence). DNA for the CDR3: TGCAGTGCTAGTCGGGGGTACGATAGCAATCAGCCCCAGCATTTT. The encoded protein is CSASRGYDSNQPQHF.

The chain carries TRBV28 and TRBJ2-3, with D perhaps matching TRBD1 (6 bases). Germline CDR1 and CDR2: MDHEN and SYDVKM. The ends were cut back, 2 bases at V and 5 bases at J, with 8 bases in the middle. This CDR3 is 13 amino acids long. CDR3 in amino acids: CASSLEGVDTQYF. CDR3 bases: TGTGCCAGCAGTTTAGAGGGGGTAGATACGCAGTATTTT.

The chain carries TRBV6-5 and TRBJ2-3, with 7 bases lining up with TRBD2. From germline, CDR1 is MNHEY and CDR2 SVGAGI. Losses at the gene ends were 0 bases for V and 8 bases for J; bases not matched to a gene: 5. This CDR3 spans 14 amino acids. CDR3 nucleotide sequence: TGTGCCAGCAGTTACTCTCCTAGCGGAGGTACGCAGTATTTT. The encoded protein is CASSYSPSGGTQYF.

In its sample, this clone was seen once. J is TRBJ2-1 and V is TRBV4-3, with 12 bases aligning to TRBD1. This CDR3 has 17 amino acids. The junction had 8 bases not matched to a gene; V was cut back by 1 base and J by 7 bases. CDR1 is LGHNA and CDR2 is YSLEER in the germline V gene. DNA of the CDR3: TGCGCCAGCAGCCAAGGAGAAGGGACAGGGGGCAAGAATGAGCAGTTCTTC. This gives the protein CASSQGEGTGGKNEQFF.